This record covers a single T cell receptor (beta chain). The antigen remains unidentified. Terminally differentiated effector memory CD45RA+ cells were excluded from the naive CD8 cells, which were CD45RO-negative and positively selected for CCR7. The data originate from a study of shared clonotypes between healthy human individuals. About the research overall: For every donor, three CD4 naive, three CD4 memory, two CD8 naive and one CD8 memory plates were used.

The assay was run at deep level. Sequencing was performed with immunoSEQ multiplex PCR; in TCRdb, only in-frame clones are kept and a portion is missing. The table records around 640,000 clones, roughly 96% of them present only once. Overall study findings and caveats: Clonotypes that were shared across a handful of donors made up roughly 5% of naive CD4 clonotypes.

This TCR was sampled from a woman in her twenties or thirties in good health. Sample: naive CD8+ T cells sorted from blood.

The CDR3 protein is CASTQGQGVTYEQYF. CDR3 nucleotides: TGCGCCAGCACCCAAGGACAGGGGGTAACCTACGAGCAGTACTTC. The gene calls are TRBV5-1 and TRBJ2-7; 10 bases line up with TRBD1. V lost 6 bases and J lost 2; bases outside the gene matches: 8. Germline values: CDR1 SGHRS, CDR2 YFSETQ. The CDR3 is 15 amino acids. Supplemented by reference TRBV5-1 and TRBJ2-7, the full variable domain reads KAGVTQTPRYLIKTRGQQVTLSCSPISGHRSVSWYQQTPGQGLQFLFEYFSETQRNKGNFPGRFSGRQFSNSRSEMNVSTLELGDSALYLCASTQGQGVTYEQYFGPGTRLTVT.